This T cell receptor (beta chain) came from a study of shared clonotypes between healthy human individuals. There are 15 residues in the CDR3. V lost 5 bases and J lost 4; bases outside the gene matches: 7. Germline V gene data show CDR1 as MDHEN and CDR2 as SYDVKM. In its sample, this clone was seen once. Sequencing used immunoSEQ multiplex PCR; TCRdb keeps in-frame clones, though not all of them. The sample records a few million clones, around 94% being singletons. The chain combines TRBV28 with TRBJ2-2; 7 bases agree with TRBD1. The receptor was derived from a man between 18 and 29 years old in good health. Specimen: naive CD4+ T cells sorted from blood. Subset specified: CD45RA+ positively selected. In DNA, the CDR3 is TGTGCCAGCAGTAGAAACAGGGGTGGCACCGGGGAGCTGTTTTTT. This encodes CASSRNRGGTGELFF.